The rows below give T cell receptor beta chains drawn from one sample of a study of blood T cell repertoires in COVID-19. Profiled with immunoSEQ multiplex PCR; TCRdb holds only in-frame clones, not every one. This sample carries some 11,000 clones, around 90% of them seen once, and the ten largest clones take about 9.5%. Specimen: peripheral blood. These receptors were taken from a human donor in a cohort sampled during active COVID-19. Both conserved end residues are part of each CDR3. The D gene is left open where the match is weak. Clone size is not always given. Where it is, it says once, few, many or a class for expanded clones.

-	TRBV7-8	TRBJ2-7	15	-	CASSSIFTGSHEQYF	TGTGCCAGCAGCTCGATCTTTACAGGGTCCCACGAGCAGTACTTC
-	TRBV5-1	TRBJ2-1	15	-	CASSSAGSDYNEQFF	TGCGCCAGCAGCTCGGCGGGCTCCGATTACAATGAGCAGTTCTTC
-	TRBV5-1	TRBJ1-1	14	-	CASSVDGKNTEAFF	TGCGCCAGCAGCGTGGACGGTAAGAACACTGAAGCTTTCTTT
-	TRBV7-2	TRBJ2-2	15	-	CASSLGRRATGELFF	TGTGCCAGCAGCTTAGGTCGCAGGGCCACCGGGGAGCTGTTTTTT
once	TRBV5-6	TRBJ2-5	15	TRBD2	CASSTKRGAQETQYF	TGTGCCAGCAGCACCAAGCGGGGGGCCCAAGAGACCCAGTACTTC
-	TRBV27	TRBJ2-3	18	TRBD1	CASSLSADRGASTDTQYF	TGTGCCAGCAGTTTATCGGCGGACAGGGGGGCTAGCACAGATACGCAGTATTTT
-	TRBV6-6	TRBJ1-1	15	-	CASSYPGLGNTEAFF	TGTGCCAGCAGTTACCCAGGGCTAGGGAACACTGAAGCTTTCTTT
few	TRBV28	TRBJ1-5	13	-	CASREGGNQPQHF	TGTGCCAGCAGGGAGGGCGGCAATCAGCCCCAGCATTTT
few	TRBV21-1	TRBJ1-5	16	-	CASSKGSGHSNQPQHF	TGTGCCAGCAGCAAAGGATCGGGACACAGCAATCAGCCCCAGCATTTT
few	TRBV7-2	TRBJ2-1	19	TRBD1	CASSPRGQGAISSYNEQFF	TGTGCCAGCAGCCCCCGCGGGCAGGGGGCTATAAGCTCCTACAATGAGCAGTTCTTC
-	TRBV18	TRBJ1-1	15	-	CASSHPNGYFTEAFF	TGTGCCAGCTCACACCCCAACGGGTATTTCACTGAAGCTTTCTTT
-	TRBV9	TRBJ2-1	15	TRBD1	CASSPRTGEYNEQFF	TGTGCCAGCAGCCCTCGGACAGGGGAGTACAATGAGCAGTTCTTC
few	TRBV18	TRBJ1-5	16	-	CASSPPSGESNQPQHF	TGTGCCAGCTCACCACCGTCAGGGGAGAGCAATCAGCCCCAGCATTTT
-	TRBV5-6	TRBJ1-4	13	TRBD1	CASSLRQGGKLFF	TGTGCCAGCAGCTTGAGACAGGGCGGAAAACTGTTTTTT
-	TRBV7-2	TRBJ2-1	16	-	CASSQGQPLSYNEQFF	TGTGCCAGCAGCCAAGGACAGCCCCTCTCCTACAATGAGCAGTTCTTC
-	TRBV5-4	TRBJ1-4	17	-	CASSSRPHRDPNEKLFF	TGTGCCAGCAGCTCCCGCCCACACAGGGATCCTAATGAAAAACTGTTTTTT
-	TRBV9	TRBJ2-1	15	TRBD2	CASGLAGGSNNEQFF	TGTGCCAGCGGGCTAGCGGGGGGATCAAACAATGAGCAGTTCTTC
-	TRBV18	TRBJ2-1	17	TRBD2	CASSPPGYSGGPNGQFF	TGTGCCAGCTCACCACCGGGTTATAGCGGGGGCCCCAATGGGCAGTTCTTC
-	TRBV7-2	TRBJ1-2	13	-	CASSPRLDYGYTF	TGTGCCAGCAGCCCTCGTCTAGACTATGGCTACACCTTC
once	TRBV9	TRBJ1-2	14	TRBD1	CASSAQTGGYGYTF	TGTGCCAGCAGCGCACAGACAGGGGGATATGGCTACACCTTC
-	TRBV28	TRBJ2-5	14	-	CASSSLARVETQYF	TGTGCCAGCAGTTCCCTGGCCCGGGTAGAGACCCAGTACTTC
-	TRBV7-2	TRBJ1-2	14	-	CASSFRFGGHGYTF	-
-	TRBV28	TRBJ2-2	14	-	CASSPKRRGAELFF	TGTGCCAGCAGTCCCAAGAGGCGGGGTGCGGAGCTGTTTTTT
-	TRBV19	TRBJ1-2	12	-	CASSSQPYGYTF	TGTGCCAGTAGTTCACAACCCTATGGCTACACCTTC
-	TRBV18	TRBJ1-1	13	-	CASSPGQNTEAFF	TGTGCCAGCTCGCCAGGACAGAACACTGAAGCTTTCTTT
-	TRBV9	TRBJ1-1	16	TRBD1	CASSARQGFMNTEAFF	TGTGCCAGCAGCGCCCGACAGGGATTCATGAACACTGAAGCTTTCTTT
-	TRBV24-1	TRBJ1-5	15	-	CATSDSRREEQPQHF	TGTGCCACCAGTGATAGTAGGAGGGAGGAGCAGCCCCAGCATTTT
-	TRBV18	TRBJ2-2	15	TRBD1	CASSWTGGNRGELFF	TGTGCCAGCTCATGGACAGGGGGAAACCGAGGGGAGCTGTTTTTT
-	TRBV7-8	TRBJ2-5	16	TRBD1	CASSLWDRGQRETQYF	TGTGCCAGCAGCCTATGGGACAGGGGGCAACGGGAGACCCAGTACTTC
-	TRBV6-7	TRBJ1-3	16	-	CASNRFRDLPGNTIYF	TGTGCCAGCAACCGCTTCAGGGATCTACCTGGAAACACCATATATTTT
-	TRBV25-1	TRBJ2-1	13	TRBD2	CASSEGGTNEQFF	TGTGCCAGCAGTGAGGGGGGGACCAATGAGCAGTTCTTC